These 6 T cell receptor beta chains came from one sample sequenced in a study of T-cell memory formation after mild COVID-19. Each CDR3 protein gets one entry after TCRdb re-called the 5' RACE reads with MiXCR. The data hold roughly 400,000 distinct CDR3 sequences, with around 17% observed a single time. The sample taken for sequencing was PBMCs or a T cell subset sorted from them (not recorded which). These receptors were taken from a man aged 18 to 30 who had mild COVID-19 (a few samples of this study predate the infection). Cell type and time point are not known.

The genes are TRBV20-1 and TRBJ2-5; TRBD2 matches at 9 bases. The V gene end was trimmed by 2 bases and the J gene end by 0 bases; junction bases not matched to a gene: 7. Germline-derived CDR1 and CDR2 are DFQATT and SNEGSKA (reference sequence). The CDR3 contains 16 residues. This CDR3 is CSARPYQRGDQETQYF. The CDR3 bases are TGCAGTGCTAGACCATATCAGCGGGGGGACCAAGAGACCCAGTACTTC.

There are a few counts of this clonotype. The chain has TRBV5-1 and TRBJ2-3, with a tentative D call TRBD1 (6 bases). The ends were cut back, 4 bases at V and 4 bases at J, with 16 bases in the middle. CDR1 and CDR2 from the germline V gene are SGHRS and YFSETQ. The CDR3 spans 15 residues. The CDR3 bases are TGCGCCAGCAGCGTTGGATGGCAGGGGTCAGATACGCAGTATTTT. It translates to CASSVGWQGSDTQYF.

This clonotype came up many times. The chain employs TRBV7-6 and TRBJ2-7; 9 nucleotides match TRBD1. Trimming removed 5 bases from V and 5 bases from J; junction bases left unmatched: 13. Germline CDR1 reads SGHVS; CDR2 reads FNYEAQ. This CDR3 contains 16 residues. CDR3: CASSAFVDRGENEQYF. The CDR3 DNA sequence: TGTGCCAGCAGCGCCTTCGTGGACAGGGGTGAGAACGAGCAGTACTTC.

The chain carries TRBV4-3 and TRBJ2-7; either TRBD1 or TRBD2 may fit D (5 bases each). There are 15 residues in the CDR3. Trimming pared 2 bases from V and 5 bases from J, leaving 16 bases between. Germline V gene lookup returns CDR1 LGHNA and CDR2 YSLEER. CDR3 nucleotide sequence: TGCGCCAGCAGCCAACGGGACGGCTTCGGAGACGAGCAGTACTTC. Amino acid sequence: CASSQRDGFGDEQYF.

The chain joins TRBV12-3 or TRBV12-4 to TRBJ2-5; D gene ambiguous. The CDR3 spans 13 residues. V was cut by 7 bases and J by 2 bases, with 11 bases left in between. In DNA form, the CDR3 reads TGTGCCAGCAAGGCGCGGATACAAGAGACCCAGTACTTC. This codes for CASKARIQETQYF.

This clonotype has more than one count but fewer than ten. For the CDR3, the DNA is TGCGCCAGCAGCTTGGGTCGTGGAGGAAACACCATATATTTT. It translates to CASSLGRGGNTIYF. The chain has TRBV5-1 and TRBJ1-3; D remains unclear. V lost 0 bases and J lost 4, with 8 bases in between. The CDR3 extends over 14 amino acids. CDR1 and CDR2 from the germline V gene are SGHRS and YFSETQ.